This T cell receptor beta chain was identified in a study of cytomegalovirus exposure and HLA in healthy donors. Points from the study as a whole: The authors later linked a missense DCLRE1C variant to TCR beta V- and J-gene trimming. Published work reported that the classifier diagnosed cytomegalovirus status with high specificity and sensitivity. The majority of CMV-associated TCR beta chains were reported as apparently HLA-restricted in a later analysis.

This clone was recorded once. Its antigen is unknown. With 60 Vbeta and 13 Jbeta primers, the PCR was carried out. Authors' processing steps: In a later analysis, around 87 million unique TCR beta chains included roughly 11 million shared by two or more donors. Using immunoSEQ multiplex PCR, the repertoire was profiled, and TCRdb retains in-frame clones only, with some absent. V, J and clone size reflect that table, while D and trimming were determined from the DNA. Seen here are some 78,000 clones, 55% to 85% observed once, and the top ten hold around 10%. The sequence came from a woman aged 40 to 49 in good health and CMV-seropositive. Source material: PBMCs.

The CDR3 here is CSVEFGGSPPEQYV. The DNA for the CDR3 is TGCAGCGTTGAATTTGGGGGCTCTCCCCCCGAGCAGTACGTC. The V and J genes are TRBV29-1 and TRBJ2-7; maybe TRBD1 (6 bases). Trimming removed 2 bases at V and 6 bases at J, with 17 bases between. CDR1 SQVTM and CDR2 ANQGSEA come from the germline V gene. The CDR3 runs to 14 residues.